This entry features one TCR beta chain sequence. This specimen belongs to a study of shared clonotypes between healthy human individuals. Study at large: The people who gave samples were two women and a few men aged 18 to 49.

Method: immunoSEQ multiplex PCR; TCRdb's copy keeps in-frame clones and lacks some. Of 90,000 to 130,000 clones listed, 68% were seen once; the top ten hold roughly 22%. All participating donors were Caucasian adults from Nashville, Tennessee. The specimen was memory CD8+ T cells sorted from blood. Subset given: CD45RO+ cells pooled with CCR7-negative TemRA cells. The sequence was obtained from a woman aged 25 to 39 in good health.

The CDR3 DNA is TGTGCCAGCAGGGGGGACAGGGAGATTGACGAGCAGTACTTC. Amino acid sequence: CASRGDREIDEQYF. The chain carries TRBV5-8 and TRBJ2-7, with TRBD1 matching 9 bases. There are 14 residues in the CDR3. Looked up from germline, CDR1 is SGHTS and CDR2 is YDEGEE. Germline trimming cut 5 bases from V and 5 bases from J; bases unmatched to any gene: 8.